The following is a T cell receptor (beta chain) sequence with its context. Its specificity is not known. This sample stems from a study of CD8+ T cells in alopecia areata. Overall study results and limits: Researchers reported that TCR sharing among patients proved less clear than in mice, possibly HLA-linked. Greater clonality was observed in lesional scalp samples, especially alopecia totalis/universalis, versus normal scalp.

This CDR3 has 14 amino acids. The V end lost 3 bases, the J end lost 4 bases, and 12 bases lay between the germline ends. Germline V gives CDR1 ENHRY, CDR2 SYGVKD. Sampling of alopecia areata patients yielded lesional scalp punch biopsies as well as peripheral blood. cDNA serving as the sequencing template came from extracted, reverse transcribed RNA. TCRdb keeps only in-frame clones here, not all; method: immunoSEQ multiplex PCR. The table shows about 140,000 clones, with approximately 50% occurring only once. The sequencing here drew on CD4+ T cells sorted from blood, taken at week 0. The sequence came from a human donor with alopecia areata. The chain joins TRBV10-3 to TRBJ1-1; perhaps TRBD1 as D (6 bases). The CDR3 sequence: CAISDGGGSTEAFF. The CDR3, as DNA: TGTGCCATCAGTGACGGTGGGGGCAGCACTGAAGCTTTCTTT.